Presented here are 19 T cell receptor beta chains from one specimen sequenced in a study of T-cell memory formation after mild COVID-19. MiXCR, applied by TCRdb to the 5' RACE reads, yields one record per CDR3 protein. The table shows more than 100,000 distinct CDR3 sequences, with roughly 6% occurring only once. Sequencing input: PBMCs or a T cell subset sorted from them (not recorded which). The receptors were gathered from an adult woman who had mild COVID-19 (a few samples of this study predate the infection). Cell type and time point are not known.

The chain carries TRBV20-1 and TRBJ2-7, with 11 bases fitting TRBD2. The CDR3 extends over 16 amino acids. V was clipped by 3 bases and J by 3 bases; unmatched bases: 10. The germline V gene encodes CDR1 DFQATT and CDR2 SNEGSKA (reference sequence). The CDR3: CSASPSNSGGGYEQYF. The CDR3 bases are TGCAGTGCTAGTCCCTCGAATAGCGGGGGGGGCTACGAGCAGTACTTC.

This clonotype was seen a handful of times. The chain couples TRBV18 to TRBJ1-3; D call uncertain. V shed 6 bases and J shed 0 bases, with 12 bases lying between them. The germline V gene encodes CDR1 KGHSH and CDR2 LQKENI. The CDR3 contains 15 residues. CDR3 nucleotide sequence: TGTGCCAGCTCGCCAGTAGCGGACTCTGGAAACACCATATATTTT. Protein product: CASSPVADSGNTIYF.

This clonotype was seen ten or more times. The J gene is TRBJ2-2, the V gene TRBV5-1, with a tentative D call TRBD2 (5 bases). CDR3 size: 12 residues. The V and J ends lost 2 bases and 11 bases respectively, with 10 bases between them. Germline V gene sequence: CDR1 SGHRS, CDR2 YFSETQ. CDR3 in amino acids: CASSFRTLELFF. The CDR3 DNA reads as TGCGCCAGCAGCTTCCGGACTCTAGAGCTGTTTTTT.

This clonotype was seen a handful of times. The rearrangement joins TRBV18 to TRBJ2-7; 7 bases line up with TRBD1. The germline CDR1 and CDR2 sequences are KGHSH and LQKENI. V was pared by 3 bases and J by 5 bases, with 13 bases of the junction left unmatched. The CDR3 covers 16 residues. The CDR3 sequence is CASSPTGTAAYHEQYF. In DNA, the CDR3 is TGTGCCAGCTCACCTACCGGGACAGCGGCCTACCACGAGCAGTACTTC.

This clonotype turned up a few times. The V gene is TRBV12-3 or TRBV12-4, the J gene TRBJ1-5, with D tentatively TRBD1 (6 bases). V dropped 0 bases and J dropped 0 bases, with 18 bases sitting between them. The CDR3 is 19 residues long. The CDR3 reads CASSLARQDASYSNQPQHF. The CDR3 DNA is TGTGCCAGCAGTTTAGCTCGACAGGACGCCTCATATAGCAATCAGCCCCAGCATTTT.

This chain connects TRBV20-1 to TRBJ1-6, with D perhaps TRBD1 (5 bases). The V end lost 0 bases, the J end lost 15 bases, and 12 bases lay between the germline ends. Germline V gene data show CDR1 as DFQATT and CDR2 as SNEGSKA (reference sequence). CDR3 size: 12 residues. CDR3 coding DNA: TGCAGTGCTAGAGAGCAGGGTCTCCTCCTCCACTTT. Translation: CSAREQGLLLHF.

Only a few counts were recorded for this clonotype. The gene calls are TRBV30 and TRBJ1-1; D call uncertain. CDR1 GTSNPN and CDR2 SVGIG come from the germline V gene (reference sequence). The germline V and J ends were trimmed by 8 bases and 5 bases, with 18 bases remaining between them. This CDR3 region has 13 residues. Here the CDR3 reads CALNPTLRTEAFF. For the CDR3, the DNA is TGTGCCCTTAACCCGACCCTGAGGACTGAAGCTTTCTTT.

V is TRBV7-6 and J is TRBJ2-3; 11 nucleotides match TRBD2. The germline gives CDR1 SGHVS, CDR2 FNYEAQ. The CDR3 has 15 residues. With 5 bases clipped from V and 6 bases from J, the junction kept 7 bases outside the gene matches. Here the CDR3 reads CASSPDRLAGDTQYF. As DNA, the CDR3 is TGTGCCAGCAGCCCCGATCGACTAGCGGGGGATACGCAGTATTTT. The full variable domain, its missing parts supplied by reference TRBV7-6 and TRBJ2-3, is GAGVSQSPRYKVTKRGQDVALRCDPISGHVSLYWYRQALGQGPEFLTYFNYEAQQDKSGLPNDRFSAERPEGSISTLTIQRTEQRDSAMYRCASSPDRLAGDTQYFGPGTRLTVL.

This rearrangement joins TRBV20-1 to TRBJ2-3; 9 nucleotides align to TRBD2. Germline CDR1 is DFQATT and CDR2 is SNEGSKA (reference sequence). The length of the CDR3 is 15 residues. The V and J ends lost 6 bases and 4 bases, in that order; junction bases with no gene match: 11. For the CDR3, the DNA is TGCAGTGCGACTTCTGGGACTAGCATCGCAGATACGCAGTATTTT. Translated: CSATSGTSIADTQYF.

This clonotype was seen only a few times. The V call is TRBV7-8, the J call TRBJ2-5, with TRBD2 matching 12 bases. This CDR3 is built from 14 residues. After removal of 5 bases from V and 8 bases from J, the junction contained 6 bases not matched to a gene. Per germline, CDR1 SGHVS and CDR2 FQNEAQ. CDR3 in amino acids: CASSPPTSGRTQYF. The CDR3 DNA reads TGTGCCAGCAGCCCTCCGACTAGCGGGAGAACCCAGTACTTC.

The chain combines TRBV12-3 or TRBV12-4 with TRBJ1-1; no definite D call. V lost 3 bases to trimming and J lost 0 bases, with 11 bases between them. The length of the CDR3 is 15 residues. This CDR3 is CASSFNMMLNTEAFF. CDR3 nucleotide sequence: TGTGCCAGCAGTTTTAACATGATGCTGAACACTGAAGCTTTCTTT.

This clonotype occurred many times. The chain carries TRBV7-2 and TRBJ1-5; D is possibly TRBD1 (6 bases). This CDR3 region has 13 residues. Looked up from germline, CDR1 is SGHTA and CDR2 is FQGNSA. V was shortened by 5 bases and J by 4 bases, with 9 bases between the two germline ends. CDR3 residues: CASSLRGNQPQHF. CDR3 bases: TGTGCCAGCAGCCTCAGGGGTAATCAGCCCCAGCATTTT.

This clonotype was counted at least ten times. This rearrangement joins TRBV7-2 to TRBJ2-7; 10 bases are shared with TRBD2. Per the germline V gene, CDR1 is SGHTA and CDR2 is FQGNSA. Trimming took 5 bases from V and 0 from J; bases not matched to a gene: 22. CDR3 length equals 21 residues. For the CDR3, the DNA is TGTGCCAGCAGCACGCGGCCGAGAAGTTTAGCGGGAGGTTCCTTCTCCTACGAGCAGTACTTC. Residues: CASSTRPRSLAGGSFSYEQYF.

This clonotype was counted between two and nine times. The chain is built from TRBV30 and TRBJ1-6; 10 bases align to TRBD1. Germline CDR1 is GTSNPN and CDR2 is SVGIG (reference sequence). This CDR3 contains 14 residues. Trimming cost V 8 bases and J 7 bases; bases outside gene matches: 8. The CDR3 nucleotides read TGTGCCCGACAAGGACAGGGGGGGAATTCACCCCTCCACTTT. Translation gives CARQGQGGNSPLHF.

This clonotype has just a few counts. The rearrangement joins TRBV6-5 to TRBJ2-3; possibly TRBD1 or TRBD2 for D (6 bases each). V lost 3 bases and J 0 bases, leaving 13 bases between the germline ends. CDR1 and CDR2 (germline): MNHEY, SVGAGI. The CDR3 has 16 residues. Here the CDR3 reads CASSYRQGRSTDTQYF. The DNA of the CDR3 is TGTGCCAGCAGTTATAGGCAGGGGAGGAGCACAGATACGCAGTATTTT.

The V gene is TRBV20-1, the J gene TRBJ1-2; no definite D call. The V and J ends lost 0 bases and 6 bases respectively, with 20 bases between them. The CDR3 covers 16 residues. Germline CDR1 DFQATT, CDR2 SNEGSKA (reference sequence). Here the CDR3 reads CSARDPKGSGLHGYTF. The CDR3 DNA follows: TGCAGTGCTAGAGACCCAAAGGGCAGCGGGCTCCATGGCTACACCTTC.

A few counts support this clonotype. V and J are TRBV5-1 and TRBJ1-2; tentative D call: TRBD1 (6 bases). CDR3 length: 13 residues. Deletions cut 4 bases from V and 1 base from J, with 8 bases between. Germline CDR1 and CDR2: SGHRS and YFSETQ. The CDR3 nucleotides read TGCGCCAGCAGCGCGGGACATAACTATGGCTACACCTTC. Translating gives CASSAGHNYGYTF.

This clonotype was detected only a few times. CDR3 nucleotides: TGTGCCAGCAGCGCGGGACAGGGAAGACCCTATGGCTACACCTTC. Its translation is CASSAGQGRPYGYTF. The chain is built from TRBV5-6 and TRBJ1-2, with 9 positions matching TRBD1. The CDR3 spans 15 residues. CDR1 is SGHDT and CDR2 is YYEEEE in the germline V gene. Germline trimming cut 4 bases from V and 4 bases from J; bases unmatched to any gene: 8.

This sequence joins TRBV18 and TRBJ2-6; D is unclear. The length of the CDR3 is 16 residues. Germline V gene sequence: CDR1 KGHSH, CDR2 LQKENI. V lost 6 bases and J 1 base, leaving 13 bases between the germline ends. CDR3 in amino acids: CASSPGPISGANVLTF. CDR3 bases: TGTGCCAGCTCCCCCGGACCAATTTCTGGGGCCAACGTCCTGACTTTC.